This TCR beta chain emerged from a study of Ad26.COV2.S vaccination and SARS-CoV-2 variants. Study-level information: Each vaccinee took Ad26.COV2.S intramuscularly, once or twice 56 days apart. Study-wide results and caveats: Post-vaccination breadth of spike-specific CD8+ and CD4+ T cell responses was reportedly substantial.

V shed 6 bases, J shed 7 bases, and the junction held 6 bases outside the gene matches. Looked up from germline, CDR1 is LNHDA and CDR2 is SQIVND (reference sequence). The CDR3 has 13 residues. Sequenced by immunoSEQ multiplex PCR; TCRdb stores in-frame clones only, minus some. The data contain roughly 700,000 clones, more than 80% of them singletons. This clone showed up just once. Its cognate antigen is unknown. Noted treatment: some 20 received Ad26.COV2.S at low or high dose, single or two shots; roughly 5 received placebo; per-sample allocation not given. Specimen acquisition occurred on day 63 following the initial vaccine or placebo injection.

Specimen: peripheral blood, collected in a trial of Ad26.COV2.S vaccine versus placebo. This TCR was sampled from a person between 18 and 65 years old who received the Ad26.COV2.S COVID-19 vaccine or a placebo. The chain recombines TRBV19 with TRBJ2-1; 7 bases agree with TRBD1. CDR3 in amino acids: CASRARGKNEQFF. CDR3 in DNA: TGTGCCAGTAGGGCCAGGGGGAAAAATGAGCAGTTCTTC.